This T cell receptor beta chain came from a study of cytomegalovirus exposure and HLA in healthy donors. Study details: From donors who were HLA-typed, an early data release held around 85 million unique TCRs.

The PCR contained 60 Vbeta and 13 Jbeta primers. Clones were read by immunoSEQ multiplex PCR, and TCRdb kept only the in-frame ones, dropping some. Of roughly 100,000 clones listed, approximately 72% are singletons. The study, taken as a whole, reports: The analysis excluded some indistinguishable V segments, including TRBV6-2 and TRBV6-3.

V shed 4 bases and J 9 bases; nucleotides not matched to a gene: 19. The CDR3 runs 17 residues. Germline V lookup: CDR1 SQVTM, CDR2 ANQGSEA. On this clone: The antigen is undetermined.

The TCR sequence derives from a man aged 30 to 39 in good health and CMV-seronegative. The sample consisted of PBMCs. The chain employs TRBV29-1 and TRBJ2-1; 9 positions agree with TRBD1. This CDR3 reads CSVAWIRRDRVVSEQFF. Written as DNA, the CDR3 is TGCAGCGTTGCCTGGATACGTCGGGACAGGGTGGTGAGTGAGCAGTTCTTC.